One and the same sample provided the 31 T cell receptor beta chains below, sequenced in a study of T cell responses to AZD1222 COVID-19 vaccine (dated by TCRdb to the early 2020s). The library was prepared using the immunoSEQ multiplex PCR assay. In its TCRdb copy, this immuneACCESS table keeps in-frame sequences only and misses some clones. Where compared with another copy, unresolved V genes explain less than half of these, and the others have no known cause. In this sample the table shows approximately 90,000 clones, less than 90% of which occur a single time. Clones ranked in the top ten supply around 7.7% of the sample. This specimen's time point label, per the study, means: baseline before first vaccination. This specimen was peripheral blood, taken on day 0 of AZD1222 vaccination. These receptors were obtained from an adult in good health.

This clone was counted only a few times. Other DNA variants within this sample encode the same CDR3. This CDR3 reads CASSPPGNQPQHF. The CDR3 DNA is TGTGCCAGCTCCCCCCCGGGCAATCAGCCCCAGCATTTT. The J gene is TRBJ1-5, the V gene TRBV18; D is unclear. The CDR3 contains 13 residues. Trimming took off 6 bases at V and 2 bases at J, with 8 bases between the two ends. Germline CDR1 reads KGHSH; CDR2 reads LQKENI.

This clone was counted once. CDR3 DNA: TGTGCCAGCAGCCCCTGGGCGGGGGGGATTACCGGGGAGCTGTTTTTT. It translates to CASSPWAGGITGELFF. The rearrangement links TRBV3-1 (or the pseudogene TRBV3-2) to TRBJ2-2; 9 bases map to TRBD2. Germline values: CDR1 LGHDT, CDR2 YNNKEL (reference sequence). V dropped 4 bases and J dropped 5; count of bases not matched to a gene: 8. The CDR3 runs to 16 residues.

The rearrangement links TRBV7-9 to TRBJ2-1, with D unclear. The CDR3 spans 18 residues. CDR1 is SEHNR, CDR2 FQNEAQ, per germline (reference sequence). V lost 4 bases to trimming and J lost 4 bases, with 23 bases between them. CDR3 protein: CASSSPPAGVLGYNEQFF. The CDR3 DNA reads TGTGCCAGCAGCTCACCCCCAGCAGGAGTACTCGGGTACAATGAGCAGTTCTTC.

The chain recombines TRBV28 with TRBJ2-3; either TRBD1 or TRBD2 may supply D (5 bases each). The CDR3 loop spans 16 amino acids. V shed 6 bases and J shed 4 bases, with 20 bases lying between them. Germline CDR1 MDHEN, CDR2 SYDVKM. The CDR3 sequence is CASSLAPAGSADTQYF. The CDR3 coding sequence is TGTGCCAGCAGCCTCGCCCCGGCAGGGAGTGCAGATACGCAGTATTTT.

This chain links TRBV28 with TRBJ1-2; D is possibly TRBD1 (6 bases). Trimming stripped 3 bases from V and 10 bases from J, with 18 bases between. The CDR3 consists of 14 residues. CDR1 is MDHEN and CDR2 is SYDVKM in the germline V gene. The CDR3 sequence is CASSLTSGGRYYTF. DNA for the CDR3: TGTGCCAGCAGTTTGACCTCCGGGGGCCGATACTACACCTTC.

This clone was recorded only once. The J gene is TRBJ2-2, the V gene TRBV3-1 (or the pseudogene TRBV3-2); maybe TRBD2 (5 bases). The V end lost 0 bases, the J end lost 8 bases, and 19 bases lay between the germline ends. This CDR3 contains 17 residues. Germline CDR1 reads LGHDT; CDR2 reads YNNKEL (reference sequence). In DNA, the CDR3 is TGTGCCAGCAGCCAAGATCTTAGGACGGGGAAGGCGGGGGAGCTGTTTTTT. Its protein is CASSQDLRTGKAGELFF.

The chain has TRBV2 and TRBJ2-7, with 7 bases matching TRBD1. The trim removed 8 bases at V and 1 base at J, leaving 8 bases unmatched. CDR1 is SNHLY and CDR2 is FYNNEI in the germline V gene. The CDR3 runs 14 residues. CDR3 residues: CASDLGTVSYEQYF. The CDR3 region has the DNA TGTGCCAGCGACTTAGGGACAGTATCCTACGAGCAGTACTTC.

The chain recombines TRBV4-1 with TRBJ1-1; unclear D gene. With 0 bases removed from V and 0 bases from J, the gap between germline ends came to 8 bases. The CDR3 is 15 residues long. Germline V gene data show CDR1 as MGHRA and CDR2 as YSYEKL. The CDR3 nucleotides are TGCGCCAGCAGCCAAGATAAGGCGATGAACACTGAAGCTTTCTTT. Protein: CASSQDKAMNTEAFF.

V usage is TRBV19 and J usage is TRBJ1-6, with D perhaps matching TRBD1 (6 bases). CDR3 length equals 14 residues. Trimming removed 3 bases from V and 10 bases from J, with 13 bases in between. Per germline, CDR1 LNHDA and CDR2 SQIVND (reference sequence). The CDR3 nucleotides are TGTGCCAGTAGTATCAGGGGATCGAAGTCACCCCTCCACTTT. Translated: CASSIRGSKSPLHF.

V gene TRBV19 combines with J gene TRBJ2-4; D gene uncertain. The CDR3 contains 13 residues. The germline V gene has CDR1 LNHDA and CDR2 SQIVND (reference sequence). V was pared by 3 bases and J by 3 bases, with 6 bases between. The chain's CDR3 is CASSMADKNIQYF. CDR3 sequence (DNA): TGTGCCAGTAGTATGGCGGACAAAAACATTCAGTACTTC.

The V and J genes are TRBV6-5 and TRBJ1-1; TRBD1 agrees at 7 bases. This CDR3 has 13 amino acids. CDR1 is MNHEY, CDR2 SVGAGI, per germline. J gave up 4 bases and V 5 bases, and 4 bases lay outside the gene matches. The CDR3, as DNA: TGTGCCAGCAGTCCGGGACAGCCCACTGAAGCTTTCTTT. Translation: CASSPGQPTEAFF.

The sample holds a few counts of this clone. The chain recombines TRBV10-3 with TRBJ1-3, with D perhaps matching TRBD1 (5 bases). Germline lookup yields CDR1 ENHRY and CDR2 SYGVKD. Between the trimmed V and J ends, which lost 0 bases and 0 bases, there was a span of 12 bases. CDR3 size: 17 residues. The CDR3 DNA is TGTGCCATCAGTGAGTCGAGGGGCGGCCCCTCTGGAAACACCATATATTTT. Translating gives CAISESRGGPSGNTIYF.

The chain joins TRBV7-2 to TRBJ1-5; D not resolved. Per the germline V gene, CDR1 is SGHTA and CDR2 is FQGNSA. The CDR3 has 12 residues. With 2 bases removed from V and 5 bases from J, the gap between germline ends came to 4 bases. The CDR3 is CASSLPYQPQHF. For the CDR3, the DNA is TGTGCCAGCAGCTTACCGTATCAGCCCCAGCATTTT.

The chain employs TRBV4-1 and TRBJ1-6; a possible D gene is TRBD1 (6 bases). The CDR3 length is 17 residues. V lost 0 bases to trimming and J lost 3 bases, with 12 bases between them. Germline assignment: CDR1 MGHRA and CDR2 YSYEKL. CDR3 coding DNA: TGCGCCAGCAGCCAAGATACAGGGATCTTCTATAATTCACCCCTCCACTTT. Amino acids: CASSQDTGIFYNSPLHF.

J is TRBJ2-7 and V is TRBV4-3; 8 bases line up with TRBD1. Germline CDR1 LGHNA, CDR2 YSLEER. Germline trimming cut 4 bases from V and 6 bases from J; bases unmatched to any gene: 11. CDR3 length equals 15 residues. CDR3 DNA sequence: TGCGCCAGCAGCCGCGAGGACGGAACAGGGGGCGAGCAGTACTTC. Protein sequence: CASSREDGTGGEQYF.

The rearrangement uses TRBV3-1 (or the pseudogene TRBV3-2) and TRBJ2-3, with D possibly matching TRBD2 (5 bases). CDR1 is LGHDT and CDR2 is YNNKEL in the germline V gene (reference sequence). This CDR3 spans 15 amino acids. V shed 8 bases and J shed 6 bases, with 21 bases lying between them. CDR3 amino acids: CASSWTDSPTDTQYF. The CDR3 DNA reads as TGTGCCAGCTCTTGGACGGACTCTCCCACGGATACGCAGTATTTT.

This clone was found a few times. The chain recombines TRBV25-1 with TRBJ2-3, with TRBD1 matching 8 bases. This CDR3 region has 15 residues. The V and J ends lost 3 bases and 8 bases, in that order; junction bases with no gene match: 10. Germline lookup yields CDR1 MGHDK and CDR2 SYGVNS. The CDR3 nucleotides read TGTGCCAGCAGTGAGAGTTCCCGACAGGGGACTACGCAGTATTTT. Residues: CASSESSRQGTTQYF.

This chain uses TRBV4-3 with TRBJ2-1; D is possibly TRBD2 (5 bases). The germline CDR1 and CDR2 sequences are LGHNA and YSLEER. V lost 4 bases and J 0 bases, leaving 13 bases between the germline ends. The CDR3 extends over 16 amino acids. CDR3 in amino acids: CASSRTSGSSYNEQFF. Written as DNA, the CDR3 is TGCGCCAGCAGCCGAACCTCGGGGAGCTCCTACAATGAGCAGTTCTTC.

The chain is built from TRBV7-9 and TRBJ1-2; 10 bases are shared with TRBD1. Losses at the gene ends were 5 bases for V and 2 bases for J; bases not matched to a gene: 2. Germline assignment: CDR1 SEHNR and CDR2 FQNEAQ (reference sequence). This CDR3 region has 14 residues. The CDR3 spells CASSQGQGNYGYTF. Here the CDR3 DNA reads TGTGCCAGCAGCCAGGGACAGGGGAACTATGGCTACACCTTC.

The V gene is TRBV6-5, the J gene TRBJ1-1; D is undetermined. The V gene's germline CDR1 is MNHEY and CDR2 SVGAGI. V was pared by 8 bases and J by 1 base, with 11 bases between. The CDR3 covers 13 residues. CDR3 sequence reads: CASLPLRNTEAFF. The CDR3 DNA is TGTGCCAGCTTGCCCCTAAGGAACACTGAAGCTTTCTTT.

This sequence joins TRBV27 and TRBJ1-1; D is unresolved. CDR3 length equals 11 residues. V was trimmed by 11 bases and J by 5 bases, leaving 12 bases between them. Germline-derived CDR1 and CDR2 are MNHEY and SMNVEV (reference sequence). The CDR3 coding sequence is TGTGCCGTGAGAAGTAGAACTGAAGCTTTCTTT. Encoded protein: CAVRSRTEAFF.

The V gene is TRBV29-1, the J gene TRBJ1-1, with D perhaps matching TRBD1 (6 bases). From germline, CDR1 is SQVTM and CDR2 ANQGSEA. Trimming cost V 3 bases and J 1 base, with 9 bases left between them. The CDR3 totals 13 residues. For the CDR3, the DNA is TGCAGCGTTGACCTACAGGGGAACACTGAAGCTTTCTTT. This codes for CSVDLQGNTEAFF.

This chain connects TRBV11-2 to TRBJ1-6, with 10 bases that match TRBD1. The CDR3 is made up of 16 amino acids. Trimming cost V 3 bases and J 9 bases; bases outside gene matches: 8. CDR1 and CDR2 (germline): SGHAT, FQNNGV. CDR3 bases: TGTGCCAGCAGCTTTTTGACAGGGGGCGCAGGTTCACCCCTCCACTTT. Its protein is CASSFLTGGAGSPLHF.

This clone was observed a few times. The J gene is TRBJ2-7, the V gene TRBV5-1; 10 bases match TRBD2. This CDR3 is 16 amino acids long. Germline assignment: CDR1 SGHRS and CDR2 YFSETQ. J gave up 5 bases and V 4 bases, and 12 bases lay outside the gene matches. The CDR3 DNA reads as TGCGCCAGCAGCCCCCAGGGAGCGGGAGGGCCAAACGAGCAGTACTTC. It specifies CASSPQGAGGPNEQYF.

A word on this clone: An end of the junction does not agree with germline; a read error may underlie this. The chain has TRBV2 and TRBJ1-1; D unresolved. Germline V lookup: CDR1 SNHLY, CDR2 FYNNEI. The CDR3 sequence is 15 residues long. CDR3 nucleotides: TGTGCCAGCACCCCCCGGGGAGGTGTGAAAACTGAAGCTTTCTTT. Protein: CASTPRGGVKTEAFF.

V is TRBV19 and J is TRBJ2-1; TRBD2 matches 8 bases. The CDR3 spans 16 residues. From germline, CDR1 is LNHDA and CDR2 SQIVND (reference sequence). Trimming removed 7 bases from V and 1 base from J; junction bases left unmatched: 9. This CDR3 reads CASTSLAGLSYNEQFF. The CDR3 bases are TGTGCCAGTACCTCTCTAGCGGGCCTTTCCTACAATGAGCAGTTCTTC.

This chain uses TRBV12-3 or TRBV12-4 with TRBJ1-2; possible D gene TRBD1, 6 bases. V was shortened by 7 bases and J by 4 bases, with 10 bases between the two germline ends. The CDR3 covers 12 residues. Here the CDR3 DNA reads TGTGCCAGCAATAGGGACATCTATGGCTACACCTTC. Its protein is CASNRDIYGYTF.

The chain has TRBV5-4 and TRBJ2-2, with 12 bases lining up with TRBD2. V was pared by 3 bases and J by 4 bases, with 4 bases of the junction left unmatched. There are 16 residues in the CDR3. The germline gives CDR1 SGHNT, CDR2 YYREEE (reference sequence). The CDR3 region is CASSSGLAGFTGELFF. Written as DNA, the CDR3 is TGTGCCAGCAGCTCCGGACTAGCGGGGTTCACCGGGGAGCTGTTTTTT.

V and J are TRBV5-1 and TRBJ2-2; TRBD2 matches at 8 bases. V trimming: 3 bases; J trimming: 0 bases; junction bases outside the gene matches: 4. CDR1 is SGHRS and CDR2 is YFSETQ in the germline V gene. The CDR3 is 16 amino acids. CDR3 bases: TGCGCCAGCAGCTCAACTAGCGGAGCGAACACCGGGGAGCTGTTTTTT. Protein sequence: CASSSTSGANTGELFF.

The rearrangement joins TRBV7-3 to TRBJ1-6; 8 positions agree with TRBD1. With 2 bases clipped from V and 9 bases from J, the junction kept 6 bases outside the gene matches. CDR1 is SGHTA, CDR2 FQGTGA, per germline. The CDR3 extends over 15 amino acids. CDR3 bases: TGTGCCAGCAGCTTATTCGACAGGGGTGGTTCACCCCTCCACTTT. It encodes CASSLFDRGGSPLHF. Combining the CDR3 with reference TRBV7-3 and TRBJ1-6 gives the whole variable domain GAGVSQTPSNKVTEKGKYVELRCDPISGHTALYWYRQSLGQGPEFLIYFQGTGAADDSGLPNDRFFAVRPEGSVSTLKIQRTERGDSAVYLCASSLFDRGGSPLHFGNGTRLTVT.

The chain carries TRBV18 and TRBJ2-1; D not certain. V lost 3 bases and J lost 7, with 4 bases in between. Germline-derived CDR1 and CDR2 are KGHSH and LQKENI. This CDR3 contains 11 residues. The chain's CDR3 is CASSPRNEQFF. The DNA of the CDR3 is TGTGCCAGCTCACCCAGGAATGAGCAGTTCTTC.